The following is a TCR beta chain sequence with its context. Germline V gives CDR1 MNHEY, CDR2 SVGEGT. This CDR3 has 13 residues. Trimming took 4 bases from V and 8 from J, leaving 14 bases between them. This specimen comes from a study of blood T cell repertoires in COVID-19. As for the study in general: COVID-19 samples collected from the United States, Italy and Spain covered acute and convalescent phases. Sample material is recorded as cDNA or gDNA derived from T cells, B-cell-depleted T cells, or PBMCs.

The data were produced by immunoSEQ multiplex PCR, yet TCRdb's version contains in-frame clones alone and is incomplete. Counted here are roughly 260,000 clones, approximately 79% occurring once; the ten biggest clones make up over 3%. This rearrangement joins TRBV6-2 or TRBV6-3 to TRBJ1-1; D perhaps matches TRBD1 (5 bases). The clonotype originates from a woman aged 40 to 49 with active or convalescent COVID-19. Sequencing was done on a sample of peripheral blood. The CDR3 sequence: CASSWFGGGEAFF. The DNA for the CDR3 is TGTGCCAGCAGTTGGTTCGGGGGAGGGGAAGCTTTCTTT.